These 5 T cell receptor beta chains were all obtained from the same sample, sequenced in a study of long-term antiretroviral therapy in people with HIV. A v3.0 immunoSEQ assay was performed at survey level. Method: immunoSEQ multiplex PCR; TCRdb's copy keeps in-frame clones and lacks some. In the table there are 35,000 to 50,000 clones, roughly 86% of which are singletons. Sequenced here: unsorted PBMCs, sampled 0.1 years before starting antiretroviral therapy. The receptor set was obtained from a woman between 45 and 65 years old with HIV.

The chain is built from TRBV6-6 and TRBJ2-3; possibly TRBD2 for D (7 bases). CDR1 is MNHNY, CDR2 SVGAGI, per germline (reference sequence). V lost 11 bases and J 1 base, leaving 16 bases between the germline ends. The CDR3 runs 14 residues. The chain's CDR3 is CAGGGLAGTDTQYF. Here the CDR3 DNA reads TGTGCCGGGGGGGGGCTAGCGGGCACAGATACGCAGTATTTT.

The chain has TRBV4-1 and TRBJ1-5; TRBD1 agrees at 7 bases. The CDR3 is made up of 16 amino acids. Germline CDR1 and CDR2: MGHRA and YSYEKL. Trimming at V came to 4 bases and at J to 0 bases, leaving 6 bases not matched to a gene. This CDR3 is CASSRGTEDSNQPQHF. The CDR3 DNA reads TGCGCCAGCAGCCGAGGGACAGAAGATAGCAATCAGCCCCAGCATTTT.

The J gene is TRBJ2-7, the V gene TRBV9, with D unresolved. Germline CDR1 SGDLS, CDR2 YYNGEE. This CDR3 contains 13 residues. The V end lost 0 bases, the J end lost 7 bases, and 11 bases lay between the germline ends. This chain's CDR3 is CASSVDFAGEQYF. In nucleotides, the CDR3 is TGTGCCAGCAGCGTAGATTTTGCCGGGGAGCAGTACTTC. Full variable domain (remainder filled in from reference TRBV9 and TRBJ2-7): DSGVTQTPKHLITATGQRVTLRCSPRSGDLSVYWYQQSLDQGLQFLIQYYNGEERAKGNILERFSAQQFPDLHSELNLSSLELGDSALYFCASSVDFAGEQYFGPGTRLTVT.

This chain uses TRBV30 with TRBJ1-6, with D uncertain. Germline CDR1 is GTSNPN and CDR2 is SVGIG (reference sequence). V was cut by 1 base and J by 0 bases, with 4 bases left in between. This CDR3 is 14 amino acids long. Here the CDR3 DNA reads TGTGCCTGGAGTGGGGACTCCTATAATTCACCCCTCCACTTT. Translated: CAWSGDSYNSPLHF.

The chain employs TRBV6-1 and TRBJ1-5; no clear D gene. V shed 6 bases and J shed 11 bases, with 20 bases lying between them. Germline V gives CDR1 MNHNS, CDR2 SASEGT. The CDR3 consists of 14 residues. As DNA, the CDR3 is TGTGCCAGCAGCAGACCGATACCTCTCTCAGCCCAGCATTTT. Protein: CASSRPIPLSAQHF.